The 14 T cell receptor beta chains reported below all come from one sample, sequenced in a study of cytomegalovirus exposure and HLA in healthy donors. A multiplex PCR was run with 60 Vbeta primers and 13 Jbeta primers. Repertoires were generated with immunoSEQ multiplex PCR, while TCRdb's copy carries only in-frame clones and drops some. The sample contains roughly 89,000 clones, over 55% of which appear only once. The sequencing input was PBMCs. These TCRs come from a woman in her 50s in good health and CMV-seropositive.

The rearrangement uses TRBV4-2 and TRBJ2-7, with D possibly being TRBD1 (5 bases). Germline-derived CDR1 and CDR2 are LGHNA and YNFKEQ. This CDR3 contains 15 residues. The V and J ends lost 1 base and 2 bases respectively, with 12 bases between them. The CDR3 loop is CASSQVEGVPYEQYF. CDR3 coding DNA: TGTGCCAGCAGCCAAGTAGAAGGGGTTCCCTACGAGCAGTACTTC.

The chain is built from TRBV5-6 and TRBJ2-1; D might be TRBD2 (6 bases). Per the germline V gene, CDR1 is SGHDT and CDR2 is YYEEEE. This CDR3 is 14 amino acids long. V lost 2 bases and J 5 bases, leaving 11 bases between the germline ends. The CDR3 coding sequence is TGTGCCAGCAGCTTCATAGCGGCGCACAATGAGCAGTTCTTC. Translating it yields CASSFIAAHNEQFF.

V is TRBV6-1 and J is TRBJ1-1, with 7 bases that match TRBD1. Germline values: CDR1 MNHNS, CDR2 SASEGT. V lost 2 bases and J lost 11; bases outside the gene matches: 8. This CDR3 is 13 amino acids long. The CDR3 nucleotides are TGTGCCAGCAGTGAATACTCAGGGACAGAGGCTTTCTTT. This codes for CASSEYSGTEAFF.

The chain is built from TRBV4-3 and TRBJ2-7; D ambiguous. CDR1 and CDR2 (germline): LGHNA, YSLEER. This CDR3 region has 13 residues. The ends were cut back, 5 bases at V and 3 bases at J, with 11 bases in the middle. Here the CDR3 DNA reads TGCGCCAGCAGCGAAGGGCTCAGCTACGAGCAGTACTTC. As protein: CASSEGLSYEQYF.

CDR3 in amino acids: CSARGRDGYTF. CDR3 in DNA: TGCAGTGCTCGGGGGAGGGATGGCTACACCTTC. This rearrangement joins TRBV20-1 to TRBJ1-2; tentative D call: TRBD1 (5 bases). The CDR3 has 11 amino acids. Germline assignment: CDR1 DFQATT and CDR2 SNEGSKA (reference sequence). V was trimmed by 5 bases and J by 6 bases, leaving 10 bases between them.

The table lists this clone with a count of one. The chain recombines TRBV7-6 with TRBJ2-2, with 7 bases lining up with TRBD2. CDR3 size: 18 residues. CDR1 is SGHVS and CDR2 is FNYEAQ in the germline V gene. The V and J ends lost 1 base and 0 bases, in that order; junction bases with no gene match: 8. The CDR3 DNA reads TGTGCCAGCAGCTTAGGGTTTAGCGGGCAAGCGAACACCGGGGAGCTGTTTTTT. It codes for CASSLGFSGQANTGELFF.

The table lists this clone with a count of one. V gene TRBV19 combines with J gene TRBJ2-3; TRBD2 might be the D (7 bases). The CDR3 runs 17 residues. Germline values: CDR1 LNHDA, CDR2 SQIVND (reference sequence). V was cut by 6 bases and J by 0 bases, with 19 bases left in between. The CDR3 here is CASSRNRGGSSTDTQYF. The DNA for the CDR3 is TGTGCCAGTAGCAGAAATAGGGGGGGTTCTAGCACAGATACGCAGTATTTT.

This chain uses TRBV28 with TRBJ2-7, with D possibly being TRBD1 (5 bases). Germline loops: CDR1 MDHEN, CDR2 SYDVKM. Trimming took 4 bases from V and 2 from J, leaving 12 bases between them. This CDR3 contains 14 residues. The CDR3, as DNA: TGTGCCAGCAGTTCGGTAGGACAAACCTACGAGCAGTACTTC. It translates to CASSSVGQTYEQYF.

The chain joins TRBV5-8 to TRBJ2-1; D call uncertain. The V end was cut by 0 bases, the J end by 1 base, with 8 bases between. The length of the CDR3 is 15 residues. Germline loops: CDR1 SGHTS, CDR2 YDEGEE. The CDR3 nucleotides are TGTGCCAGCAGCTTGGGAGATTGGTCCTACAATGAGCAGTTCTTC. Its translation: CASSLGDWSYNEQFF.

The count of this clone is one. The CDR3 loop reads CASSQDAREETQYF. CDR3 in DNA: TGCGCCAGCAGCCAAGACGCGCGGGAAGAGACCCAGTACTTC. The chain carries TRBV4-3 and TRBJ2-5; tentative D call: TRBD2 (5 bases). In germline, CDR1 is LGHNA, CDR2 YSLEER. The V and J ends lost 0 bases and 3 bases respectively, with 8 bases between them. The CDR3 is 14 residues long.

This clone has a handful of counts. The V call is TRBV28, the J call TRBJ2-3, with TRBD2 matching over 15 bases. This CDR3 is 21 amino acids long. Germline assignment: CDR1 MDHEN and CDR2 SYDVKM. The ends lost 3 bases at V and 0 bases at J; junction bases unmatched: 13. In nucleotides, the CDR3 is TGTGCCAGCAGTTTTTCCCTCACCGGGACTAGCGGGGGGACTAGCACAGATACGCAGTATTTT. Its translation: CASSFSLTGTSGGTSTDTQYF.

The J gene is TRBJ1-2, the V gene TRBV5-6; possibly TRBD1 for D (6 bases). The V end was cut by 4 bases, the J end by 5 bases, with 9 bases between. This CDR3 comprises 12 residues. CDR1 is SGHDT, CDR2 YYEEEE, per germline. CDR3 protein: CASSAQGYGYTF. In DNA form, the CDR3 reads TGTGCCAGCAGCGCACAGGGTTATGGCTACACCTTC.

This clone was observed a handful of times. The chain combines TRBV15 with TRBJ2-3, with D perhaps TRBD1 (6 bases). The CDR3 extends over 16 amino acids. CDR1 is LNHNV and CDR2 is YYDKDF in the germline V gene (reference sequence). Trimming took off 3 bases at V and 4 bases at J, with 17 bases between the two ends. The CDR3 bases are TGTGCCACCAGCAGGGGACACTCTGCAATTTCAGATACGCAGTATTTT. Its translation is CATSRGHSAISDTQYF. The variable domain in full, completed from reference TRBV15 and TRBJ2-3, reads DAMVIQNPRYQVTQFGKPVTLSCSQTLNHNVMYWYQQKSSQAPKLLFHYYDKDFNNEADTPDNFQSRRPNTSFCFLDIRSPGLGDTAMYLCATSRGHSAISDTQYFGPGTRLTVL.

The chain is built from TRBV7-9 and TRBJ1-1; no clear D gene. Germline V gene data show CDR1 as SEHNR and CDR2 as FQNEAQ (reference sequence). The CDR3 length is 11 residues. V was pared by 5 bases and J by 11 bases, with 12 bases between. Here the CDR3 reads CASSPTINAFF. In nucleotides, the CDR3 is TGTGCCAGCAGCCCGACAATTAATGCTTTCTTT. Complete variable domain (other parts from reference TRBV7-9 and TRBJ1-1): DTGVSQNPRHKITKRGQNVTFRCDPISEHNRLYWYRQTLGQGPEFLTYFQNEAQLEKSRLLSDRFSAERPKGSFSTLEIQRTEQGDSAMYLCASSPTINAFFGQGTRLTVV.